This TCR beta chain was recorded in a study of blood T cell repertoires in COVID-19. There are 15 residues in the CDR3. CDR1 is MNHEY and CDR2 is SVGAGI in the germline V gene. V was trimmed by 8 bases and J by 6 bases, leaving 21 bases between them. Under the authors' procedure: Reference gene primer amplification gave estimated nucleated cell counts. TCRdb's table, derived via immunoSEQ multiplex PCR, lists solely in-frame clones and lacks some. V and J calls and clone size are copied from that table; D and trimming were computed from the DNA. The data show under 200,000 clones, with roughly 83% seen just once and 2.5% to 3% held by the top ten.

Sequenced material: peripheral blood. This rearrangement joins TRBV6-5 to TRBJ2-3; D is possibly TRBD1 (6 bases). The source of this sequence is an older woman with acute or convalescent COVID-19. CDR3 loop: CASGQSGTSSDTQYF. DNA of the CDR3: TGTGCCAGCGGTCAATCCGGGACATCTTCGGATACGCAGTATTTT.